This T cell receptor beta chain comes out of a study of blood T cell repertoires in COVID-19. For the study at large: Sample material is recorded as cDNA or gDNA derived from T cells, B-cell-depleted T cells, or PBMCs.

Some clones are missing from TCRdb's copy, which holds only in-frame ones; the method was immunoSEQ multiplex PCR. Of some 170,000 clones in the sample, over 80% are singletons; the top ten hold 1.6%. Germline values: CDR1 SGHNT, CDR2 YENEEA. V lost 4 bases, J lost 4 bases, and 10 bases stayed unmatched. CDR3 length equals 17 residues. The receptor's source is a woman aged 50 to 60 with acute or convalescent COVID-19. The genes are TRBV11-3 and TRBJ2-3; 11 nucleotides match TRBD2. Material for sequencing was peripheral blood. The chain's CDR3 is CASSSGTSGVGADTQYF. The DNA for the CDR3 is TGTGCCAGCAGCTCTGGGACTAGCGGAGTGGGAGCAGATACGCAGTATTTT.